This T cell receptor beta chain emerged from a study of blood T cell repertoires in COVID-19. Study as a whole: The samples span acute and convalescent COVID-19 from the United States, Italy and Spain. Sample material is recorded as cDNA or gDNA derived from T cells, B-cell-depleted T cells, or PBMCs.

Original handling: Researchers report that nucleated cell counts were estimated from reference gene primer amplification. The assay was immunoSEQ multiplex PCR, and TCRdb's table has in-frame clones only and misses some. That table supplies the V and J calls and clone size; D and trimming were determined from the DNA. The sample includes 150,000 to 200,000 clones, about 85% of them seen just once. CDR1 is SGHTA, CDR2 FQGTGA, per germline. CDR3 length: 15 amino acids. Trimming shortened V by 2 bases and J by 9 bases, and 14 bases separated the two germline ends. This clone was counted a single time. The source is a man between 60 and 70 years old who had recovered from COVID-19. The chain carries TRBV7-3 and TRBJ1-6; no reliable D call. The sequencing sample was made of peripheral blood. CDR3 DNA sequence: TGTGCCAGCAGCTTATATCCGGGTACGGGTTCACCCCTCCACTTT. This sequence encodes CASSLYPGTGSPLHF.